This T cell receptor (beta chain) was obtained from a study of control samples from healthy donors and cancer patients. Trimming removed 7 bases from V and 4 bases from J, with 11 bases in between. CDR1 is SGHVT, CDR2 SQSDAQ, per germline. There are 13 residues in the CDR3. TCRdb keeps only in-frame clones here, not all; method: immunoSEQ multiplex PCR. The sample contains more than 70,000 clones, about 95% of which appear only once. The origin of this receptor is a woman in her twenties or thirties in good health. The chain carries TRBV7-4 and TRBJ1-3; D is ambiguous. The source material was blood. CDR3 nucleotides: TGTGCCAGCACCCCCGCCCTAGGAAACACCATATATTTT. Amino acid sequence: CASTPALGNTIYF.